A single sample gave rise to the 13 T cell receptor beta chains below, sequenced in a study of shared clonotypes between healthy human individuals. Here immunoSEQ multiplex PCR was the method, and the copy in TCRdb shows in-frame clones only, minus some. The profile shows some 740,000 clones, almost 95% of them singletons. Terminally differentiated effector memory CD45RA+ cells were left out of the naive CD8 fraction, which was CD45RO-negative and positively selected for CCR7. Sequencing was carried out using naive CD8+ T cells sorted from blood. The receptors stem from a young man in good health.

The chain joins TRBV5-6 to TRBJ2-7; unclear D gene. CDR1 is SGHDT and CDR2 is YYEEEE in the germline V gene. The ends were cut back, 7 bases at V and 3 bases at J, with 11 bases in the middle. This CDR3 contains 12 residues. The CDR3: CASLGSGYEQYF. The CDR3 nucleotides are TGTGCCAGCCTGGGGTCAGGCTACGAGCAGTACTTC.

This chain joins TRBV5-4 and TRBJ2-7; 7 nucleotides match TRBD1. This CDR3 has 15 amino acids. The germline V gene has CDR1 SGHNT and CDR2 YYREEE (reference sequence). Trimming cost V 4 bases and J 5 bases; bases outside gene matches: 12. The CDR3 nucleotides read TGTGCCAGCAGCCCGCTGGGGACAGAAGTCAACGAGCAGTACTTC. Encoded protein: CASSPLGTEVNEQYF. The complete variable domain, with remaining parts taken from reference TRBV5-4 and TRBJ2-7, reads ETGVTQSPTHLIKTRGQQVTLRCSSQSGHNTVSWYQQALGQGPQFIFQYYREEENGRGNFPPRFSGLQFPNYSSELNVNALELDDSALYLCASSPLGTEVNEQYFGPGTRLTVT.

The chain employs TRBV27 and TRBJ2-7; D uncertain. Germline V lookup: CDR1 MNHEY, CDR2 SMNVEV (reference sequence). The CDR3 length is 14 residues. Trimming pared 3 bases from V and 3 bases from J, leaving 12 bases between. The CDR3 region is CASSFKVVGYEQYF. Here the CDR3 DNA reads TGTGCCAGCAGTTTCAAGGTAGTGGGCTACGAGCAGTACTTC.

The chain links TRBV5-6 to TRBJ1-5; 9 nucleotides align to TRBD1. CDR1 SGHDT and CDR2 YYEEEE come from the germline V gene. CDR3 length equals 14 residues. The V segment lost 2 bases and the J segment 4 bases; nucleotides outside the gene matches: 1. The CDR3 sequence: CASSFGTGNQPQHF. Here the CDR3 DNA reads TGTGCCAGCAGCTTCGGGACAGGGAATCAGCCCCAGCATTTT.

The V gene is TRBV28, the J gene TRBJ2-3, with TRBD2 identical over 11 bases. Germline V gives CDR1 MDHEN, CDR2 SYDVKM. The CDR3 is 16 residues long. V lost 2 bases, J lost 4 bases, and 5 bases stayed unmatched. The CDR3 loop is CASSLDPTSGADTQYF. CDR3 bases: TGTGCCAGCAGTTTAGACCCGACTAGCGGGGCAGATACGCAGTATTTT.

The chain employs TRBV5-1 and TRBJ2-1, with 7 bases fitting TRBD1. Trimming took 4 bases from V and 2 from J; bases not matched to a gene: 12. The CDR3 loop spans 17 amino acids. Germline V CDR1 and CDR2: SGHRS, YFSETQ. This chain's CDR3 is CASSLPNRTGPYNEQFF. The CDR3 DNA is TGCGCCAGCAGCCTACCCAATCGGACAGGCCCCTACAATGAGCAGTTCTTC. Using reference TRBV5-1 and TRBJ2-1 for the parts outside the CDR3, the full variable domain is KAGVTQTPRYLIKTRGQQVTLSCSPISGHRSVSWYQQTPGQGLQFLFEYFSETQRNKGNFPGRFSGRQFSNSRSEMNVSTLELGDSALYLCASSLPNRTGPYNEQFFGPGTRLTVL.

To note about this clone: In the same sample, other DNA sequences code for this CDR3. The chain recombines TRBV6-5 with TRBJ2-2, with D unclear. The CDR3 runs 12 residues. CDR1 is MNHEY, CDR2 SVGAGI, per germline. V lost 2 bases, J lost 4 bases, and 2 bases lay in between. This CDR3 is CASSYGTGELFF. The CDR3 DNA reads as TGTGCCAGCAGTTACGGCACCGGGGAGCTGTTTTTT.

This chain joins TRBV27 and TRBJ2-3; TRBD1 matches 9 bases. CDR1 MNHEY and CDR2 SMNVEV come from the germline V gene (reference sequence). With V trimmed by 5 bases and J by 2 bases, 8 bases remained unmatched. The length of the CDR3 is 16 residues. The CDR3 bases are TGTGCCAGCAGTATGAGACAGGGGGAGTCCACAGATACGCAGTATTTT. It specifies CASSMRQGESTDTQYF.

The genes are TRBV11-2 and TRBJ2-7, with 13 bases fitting TRBD2. The CDR3 contains 15 residues. Unmatched junction bases numbered 7, after V lost 5 bases and J lost 6 bases. Germline CDR1 SGHAT, CDR2 FQNNGV. The CDR3 DNA sequence: TGTGCCAGCAGCCCGAGGACTAGCGGGAGAGTCGAGCAGTACTTC. Translation gives CASSPRTSGRVEQYF.

The chain combines TRBV6-6 with TRBJ2-7; D is uncertain. Germline V CDR1 and CDR2: MNHNY, SVGAGI (reference sequence). Trimming removed 4 bases from V and 5 bases from J, with 15 bases in between. The CDR3 is made up of 14 amino acids. CDR3 in amino acids: CASSSTDYSNEQYF. CDR3 DNA: TGTGCCAGCAGTTCGACCGATTACAGTAACGAGCAGTACTTC.

The chain uses TRBV7-9 and TRBJ1-4; the D is unclear. V gave up 4 bases and J gave up 8 bases, with 20 bases separating them. The CDR3 contains 16 residues. CDR1 is SEHNR and CDR2 is FQNEAQ in the germline V gene (reference sequence). CDR3 DNA sequence: TGTGCCAGCAGCTATACTTCCTCCGGGCGAGACGAAAAACTGTTTTTT. Encoded protein: CASSYTSSGRDEKLFF.

The V gene is TRBV5-1, the J gene TRBJ2-7; D not certain. Germline loops: CDR1 SGHRS, CDR2 YFSETQ. CDR3 length: 14 amino acids. Trimming removed 0 bases from V and 2 bases from J, with 9 bases in between. The DNA for the CDR3 is TGCGCCAGCAGCTTGGCAGGCAGACCCTACGAGCAGTACTTC. Amino acids: CASSLAGRPYEQYF.

The chain couples TRBV19 to TRBJ2-3, with D perhaps TRBD1 (6 bases). The CDR3 contains 14 residues. V was trimmed by 5 bases and J by 1 base, leaving 10 bases between them. Germline V gene data show CDR1 as LNHDA and CDR2 as SQIVND (reference sequence). The CDR3 is CASSQWTGTDTQYF. Written as DNA, the CDR3 is TGTGCCAGTAGTCAATGGACAGGCACAGATACGCAGTATTTT.